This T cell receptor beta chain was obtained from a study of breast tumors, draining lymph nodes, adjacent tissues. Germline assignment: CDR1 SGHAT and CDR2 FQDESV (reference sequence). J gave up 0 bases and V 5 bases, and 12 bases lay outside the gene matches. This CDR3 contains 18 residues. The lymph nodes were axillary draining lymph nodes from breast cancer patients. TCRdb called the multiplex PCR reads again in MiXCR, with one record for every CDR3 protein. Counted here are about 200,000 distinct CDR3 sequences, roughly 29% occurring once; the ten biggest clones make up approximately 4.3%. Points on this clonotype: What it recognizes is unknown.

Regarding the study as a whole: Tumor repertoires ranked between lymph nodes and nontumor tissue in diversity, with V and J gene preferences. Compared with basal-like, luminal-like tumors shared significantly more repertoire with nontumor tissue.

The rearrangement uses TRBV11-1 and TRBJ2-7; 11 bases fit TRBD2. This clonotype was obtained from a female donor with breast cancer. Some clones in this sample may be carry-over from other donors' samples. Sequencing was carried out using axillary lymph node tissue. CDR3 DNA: TGTGCCAGCAGCCCCGGGGGACTAGCGGCCAAGAGCTCCTACGAGCAGTACTTC. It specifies CASSPGGLAAKSSYEQYF.